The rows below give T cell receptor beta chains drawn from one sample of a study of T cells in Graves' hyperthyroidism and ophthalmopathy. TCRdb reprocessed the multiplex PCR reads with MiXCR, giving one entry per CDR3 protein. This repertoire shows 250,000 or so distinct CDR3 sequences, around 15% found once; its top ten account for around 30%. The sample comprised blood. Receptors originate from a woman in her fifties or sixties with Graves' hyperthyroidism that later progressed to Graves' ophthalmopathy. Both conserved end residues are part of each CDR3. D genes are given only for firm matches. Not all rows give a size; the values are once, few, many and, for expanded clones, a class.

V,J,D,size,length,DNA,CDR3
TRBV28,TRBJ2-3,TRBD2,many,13,TGTGCCAGCACCCTACTGGGGCGGGAGGGCAAGTATTTT,CASTLLGREGKYF
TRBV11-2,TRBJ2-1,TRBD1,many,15,TGTGCCAGCAGCTTCGGGACAGGGGGCTACAATGAGCAGTTCTTC,CASSFGTGGYNEQFF
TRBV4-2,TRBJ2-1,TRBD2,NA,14,TGTGCCAGCAGCCAAATAGGACTAGCCAATGAGCAGTTCTTC,CASSQIGLANEQFF
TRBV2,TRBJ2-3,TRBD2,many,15,TGTGCCGCCGGGAGGGGAGAGGCTAGCACAGATACGCAGTATTTT,CAAGRGEASTDTQYF
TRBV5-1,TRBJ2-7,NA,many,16,TGCGCCAGCAGCTTGGCGGTCGGGACTCAGGTCAACGAGCAGTACTTC,CASSLAVGTQVNEQYF
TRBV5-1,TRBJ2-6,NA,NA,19,TGCGCCAGCAGCAATGCTCACGGCGGGGCAAGCTCTGGGGCCAACGTCCTGACTTTC,CASSNAHGGASSGANVLTF
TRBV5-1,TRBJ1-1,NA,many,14,TGCGCCAGCACCCCTGGGGACTTCAACACTGAAGCTTTCTTT,CASTPGDFNTEAFF
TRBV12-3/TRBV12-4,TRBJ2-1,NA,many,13,TGTGCCAGCAGTTCTACTAAATACAATGAGCAGTTCTTC,CASSSTKYNEQFF
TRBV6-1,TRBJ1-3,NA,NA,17,TGTGCCAGCAGTGAATGGGTAGGGAGGAACTCTGGAAACACCATATATTTT,CASSEWVGRNSGNTIYF
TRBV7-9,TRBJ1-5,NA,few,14,TGTGCCAGCAGCTTAGGACAGGCAGATCAGCCCCAGCATTTT,CASSLGQADQPQHF
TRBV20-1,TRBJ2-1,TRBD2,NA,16,TGCAGTGCTAGAGATGGGACTAGCGGGAGTCGATATGAGCAGTTCTTC,CSARDGTSGSRYEQFF
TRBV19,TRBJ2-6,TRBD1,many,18,TGTGCCAGTAGTACCATAAAACAGGGGAGTACTGGGGCCAACGTCCTGACTTTC,CASSTIKQGSTGANVLTF
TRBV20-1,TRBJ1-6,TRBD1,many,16,TGCAGTGCCGCACGAGCTACCGGGACAGGGGGTTCACCCCTCCACTTT,CSAARATGTGGSPLHF
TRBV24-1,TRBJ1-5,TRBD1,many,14,TGTGCCACCAGCCCGGGACAGAAAAATCAGCCCCAGCATTTT,CATSPGQKNQPQHF
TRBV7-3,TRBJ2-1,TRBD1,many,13,TGTGCCAGCAGCTTGGGGACAGACAATGAGCAGTTCTTC,CASSLGTDNEQFF
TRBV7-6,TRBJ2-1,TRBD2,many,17,TGTGCCAGCAGCCAGACTAGCGGGAGGGCCTCCTACAATGAGCAGTTCTTC,CASSQTSGRASYNEQFF
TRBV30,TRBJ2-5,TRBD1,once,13,TGTGCCTGGAGTAGACAGGGCGTGGAGACCCAGTACTTC,CAWSRQGVETQYF
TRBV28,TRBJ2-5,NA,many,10,TGTGCCAGCAGCCGAGAGACCCAGTACTTC,CASSRETQYF
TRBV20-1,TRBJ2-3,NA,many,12,TGCAGTGCTATCCCCGGGGTAGGTACGCAGTATTTT,CSAIPGVGTQYF
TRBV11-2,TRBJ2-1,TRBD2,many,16,TGTGCCAGCAGCTCCGTAGCGGGAGGGCCGGGCAATGAGCAGTTCTTC,CASSSVAGGPGNEQFF
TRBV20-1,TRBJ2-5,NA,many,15,TGCAGTGCTAGGGGTATGGGGACACAAAAAGAGACCCAGTACTTC,CSARGMGTQKETQYF
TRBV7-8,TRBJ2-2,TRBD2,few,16,TGTGCCAGCAGCTTAGCGCGTCTAGCGGGCACCGGGGAGCTGTTTTTT,CASSLARLAGTGELFF
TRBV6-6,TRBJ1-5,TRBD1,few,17,TGTGCCAGCAGTTACCGGGACAGAGGTAATAGCAATCAGCCCCAGCATTTT,CASSYRDRGNSNQPQHF
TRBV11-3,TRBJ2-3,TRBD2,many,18,TGTGCCAGCAGCTTAGGCTGGCTAGCGGGAGGGCCTCCCGATACGCAGTATTTT,CASSLGWLAGGPPDTQYF
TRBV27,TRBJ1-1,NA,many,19,TGTGCCAGCAGTTTATACGGCCCCAAACAGCAGGCTAGATCCACTGAAGCTTTCTTT,CASSLYGPKQQARSTEAFF
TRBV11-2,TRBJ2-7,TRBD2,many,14,TGTGCCAGCACCTTCGCGGGAGAGTCCTACGAGCAGTACTTC,CASTFAGESYEQYF
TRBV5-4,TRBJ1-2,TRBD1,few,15,TGTGCCAGCAGCACGGGACAGGGATTGGACTATGGCTACACCTTC,CASSTGQGLDYGYTF
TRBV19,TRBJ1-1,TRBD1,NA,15,TGTGCCAGTAGTTCCTGGACAGGGCGGGGGACTGAAGCTTTCTTT,CASSSWTGRGTEAFF
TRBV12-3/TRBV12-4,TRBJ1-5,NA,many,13,TGTGCCAGCAGTTTAGACCTTATGCAGCCCCAGCATTTT,CASSLDLMQPQHF
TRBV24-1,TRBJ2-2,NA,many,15,TGTGCCACCAGCATGGACACTCTGAACACCGGGGAGCTGTTTTTT,CATSMDTLNTGELFF
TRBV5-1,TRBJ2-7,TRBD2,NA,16,TGCGCCAGCAGCTTAGGGACTAGCGGGGCCCCTATCGAGCAGTACTTC,CASSLGTSGAPIEQYF
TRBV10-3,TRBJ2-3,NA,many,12,TGTGCCATCAGTGAGTCGGGAGATACGCAGTATTTT,CAISESGDTQYF
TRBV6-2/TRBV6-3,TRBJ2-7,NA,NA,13,TGTGCCAGCAGTTCGAGGAACTCCTACGAGCAGTACTTC,CASSSRNSYEQYF
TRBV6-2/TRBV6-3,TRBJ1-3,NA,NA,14,TGTGCCAGCAGCCAGGAAAATCCTGGAAACACCATATATTTT,CASSQENPGNTIYF
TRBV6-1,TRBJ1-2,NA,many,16,TGTGCCAGCAGTGAAATTATGGCAGGGCCCCTATATGGCTACACCTTC,CASSEIMAGPLYGYTF
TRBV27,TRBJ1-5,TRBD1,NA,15,TGTGCCAGCAGTTTATCGGACAGGAGAGGACAGCCCCAGCATTTT,CASSLSDRRGQPQHF
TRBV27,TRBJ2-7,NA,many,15,TGTGCCAGCAGCGGGGGACCCGAGGGACCCTACGAGCAGTACTTC,CASSGGPEGPYEQYF
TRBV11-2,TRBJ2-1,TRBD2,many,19,TGTGCCAGCAGCTTATATCTCCCGATCCTAGCGGTTACCTACAATGAGCAGTTCTTC,CASSLYLPILAVTYNEQFF
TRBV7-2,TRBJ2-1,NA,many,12,TGTGCCAGCAGCTTAGCCACGGATGAGCAGTTCTTC,CASSLATDEQFF
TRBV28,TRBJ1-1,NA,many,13,TGTGCCAGCAGGCCCCGGGACACTGTGATTGGTTTCTTT,CASRPRDTVIGFF
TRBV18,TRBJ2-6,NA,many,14,TGTGCCAGCTCACCAGAGCCTGGGGCCAACGTCCTGACTTTC,CASSPEPGANVLTF
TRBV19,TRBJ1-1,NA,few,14,TGTGCCAGTAGTGGTAGGTTAGGGGGGGCTGAAGCTTTCTTT,CASSGRLGGAEAFF
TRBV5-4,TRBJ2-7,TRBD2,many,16,TGTGCCAGCAGTCAATGGACTAGCGGGAGGGAATACGAGCAGTACTTC,CASSQWTSGREYEQYF
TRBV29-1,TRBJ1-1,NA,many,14,TGCAGCGTTACGCCTAGCATCATGAACACTGAAGCTTTCTTT,CSVTPSIMNTEAFF
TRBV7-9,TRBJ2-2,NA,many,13,TGTGCCAGCAGCTTAAGTTACACCGGGGAGCTGTTTTTT,CASSLSYTGELFF
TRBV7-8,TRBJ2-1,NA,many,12,TGTGCCAGCAGCTTGATGGACAATGAGCAGTTCTTC,CASSLMDNEQFF
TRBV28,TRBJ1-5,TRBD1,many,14,TGTGCCAGCAGGACAGGGGCGGGAAATCAGCCCCAGCATTTT,CASRTGAGNQPQHF
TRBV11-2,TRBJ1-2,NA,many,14,TGTGCCAGCAGCTTTTCCCCCGCCAGGGATGGCTACACCTTC,CASSFSPARDGYTF
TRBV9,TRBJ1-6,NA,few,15,TGTGCCAGCAGCGTAGATATGGACAGATATTCACCCCTCCACTTT,CASSVDMDRYSPLHF